The source of this T cell receptor beta chain is a study of identical twins. The study's findings and limits: Clonotypes of the beta chain that were abundant in cord blood carried fewer insertions (memory repertoires showed none). Weaker excess sharing between twins was seen in beta out-of-frame sequences.

Template switching introduced a universal primer site, and the cDNA bore unique molecular identifiers. Via MiXCR, TCRdb re-called the 5' RACE reads, giving one row per CDR3 protein. The sample shows around 510,000 distinct CDR3 sequences, over 11% of them seen only once. This clonotype occurred a few times. Its antigen is not known. Germline V CDR1 and CDR2: KGHSH, LQKENI. With 2 bases clipped from V and 4 bases from J, the junction kept 8 bases outside the gene matches. CDR3 size: 16 residues. This sample also belongs to another study, concerning yellow fever vaccine responses in identical twins.

The chain recombines TRBV18 with TRBJ2-1; 7 nucleotides agree with TRBD2. The sequence came from a woman aged 18-29 years in good health. The sample was CD4+ T cells sorted from blood. The CDR3, as DNA: TGTGCCAGCTCACCAGCCCCTAGCGGCCATTACAATGAGCAGTTCTTC. Translated, it gives CASSPAPSGHYNEQFF.